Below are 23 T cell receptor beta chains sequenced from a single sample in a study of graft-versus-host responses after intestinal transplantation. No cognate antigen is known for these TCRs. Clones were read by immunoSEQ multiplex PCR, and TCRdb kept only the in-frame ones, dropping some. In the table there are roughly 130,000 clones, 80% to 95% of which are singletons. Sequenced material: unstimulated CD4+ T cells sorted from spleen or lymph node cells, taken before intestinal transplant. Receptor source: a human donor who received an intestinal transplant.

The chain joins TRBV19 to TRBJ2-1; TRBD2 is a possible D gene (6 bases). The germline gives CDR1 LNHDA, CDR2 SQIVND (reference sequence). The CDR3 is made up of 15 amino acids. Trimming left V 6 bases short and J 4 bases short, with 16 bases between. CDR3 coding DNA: TGTGCCAGTAGCAGGAGGGACGACCGTTACAATGAGCAGTTCTTC. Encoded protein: CASSRRDDRYNEQFF.

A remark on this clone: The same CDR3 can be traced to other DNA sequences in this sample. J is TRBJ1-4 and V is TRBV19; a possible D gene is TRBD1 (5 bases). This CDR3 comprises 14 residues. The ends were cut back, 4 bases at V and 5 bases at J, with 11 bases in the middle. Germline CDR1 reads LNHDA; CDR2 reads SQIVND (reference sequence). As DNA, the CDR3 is TGTGCCAGTAGTAGGCAGGGACGGAATGAAAAACTGTTTTTT. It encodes CASSRQGRNEKLFF.

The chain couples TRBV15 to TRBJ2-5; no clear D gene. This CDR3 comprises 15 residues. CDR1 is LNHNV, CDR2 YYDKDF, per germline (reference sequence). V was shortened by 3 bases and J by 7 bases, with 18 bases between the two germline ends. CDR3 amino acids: CATSSVVPPSGTQYF. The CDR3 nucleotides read TGTGCCACCAGCAGCGTCGTCCCCCCATCGGGGACCCAGTACTTC.

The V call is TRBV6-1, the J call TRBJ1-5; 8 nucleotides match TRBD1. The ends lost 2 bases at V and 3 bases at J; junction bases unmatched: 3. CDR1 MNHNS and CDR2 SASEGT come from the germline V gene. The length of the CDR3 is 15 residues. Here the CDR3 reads CASSEMDRVNQPQHF. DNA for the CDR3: TGTGCCAGCAGTGAAATGGACAGGGTCAATCAGCCCCAGCATTTT.

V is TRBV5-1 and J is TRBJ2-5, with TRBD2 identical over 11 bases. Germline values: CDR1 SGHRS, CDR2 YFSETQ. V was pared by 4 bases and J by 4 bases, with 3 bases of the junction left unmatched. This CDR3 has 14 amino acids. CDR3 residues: CASSNGLAGETQYF. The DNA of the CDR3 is TGCGCCAGCAGCAACGGACTAGCGGGAGAGACCCAGTACTTC.

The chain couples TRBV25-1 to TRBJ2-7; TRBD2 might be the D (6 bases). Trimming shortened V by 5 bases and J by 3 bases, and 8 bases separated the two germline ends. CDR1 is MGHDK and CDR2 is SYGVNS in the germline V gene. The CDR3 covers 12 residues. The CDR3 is CASSRGLYEQYF. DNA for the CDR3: TGTGCCAGCAGTCGGGGACTCTACGAGCAGTACTTC.

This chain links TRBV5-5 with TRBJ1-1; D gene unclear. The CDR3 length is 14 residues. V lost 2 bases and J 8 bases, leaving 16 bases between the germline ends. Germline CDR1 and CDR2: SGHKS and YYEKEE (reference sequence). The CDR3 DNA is TGTGCCAGCAGCTTTGGTGGGCTCCGGCGGGAAGCTTTCTTT. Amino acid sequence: CASSFGGLRREAFF.

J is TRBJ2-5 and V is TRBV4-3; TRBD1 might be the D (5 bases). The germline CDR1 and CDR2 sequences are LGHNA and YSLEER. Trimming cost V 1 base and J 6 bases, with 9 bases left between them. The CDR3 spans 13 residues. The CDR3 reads CASSQAGMKTQYF. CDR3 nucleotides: TGCGCCAGCAGCCAAGCAGGGATGAAGACCCAGTACTTC.

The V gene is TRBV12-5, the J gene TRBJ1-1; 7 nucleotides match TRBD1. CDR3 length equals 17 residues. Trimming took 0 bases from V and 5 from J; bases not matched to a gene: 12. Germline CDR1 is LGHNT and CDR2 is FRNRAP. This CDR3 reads CASGLVRTGDVVTEAFF. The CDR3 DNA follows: TGTGCTAGTGGTTTGGTAAGAACAGGGGATGTAGTAACTGAAGCTTTCTTT.

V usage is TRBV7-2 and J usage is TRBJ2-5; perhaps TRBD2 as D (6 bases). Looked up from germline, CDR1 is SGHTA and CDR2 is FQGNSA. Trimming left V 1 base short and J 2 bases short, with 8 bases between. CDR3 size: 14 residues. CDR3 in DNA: TGTGCCAGCAGCTTAGGCGGGGCACAAGAGACCCAGTACTTC. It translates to CASSLGGAQETQYF.

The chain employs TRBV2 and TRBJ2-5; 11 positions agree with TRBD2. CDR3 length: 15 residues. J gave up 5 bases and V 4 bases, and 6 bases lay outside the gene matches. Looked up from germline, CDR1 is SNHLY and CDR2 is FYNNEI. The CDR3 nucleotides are TGTGCCAGCAGTGTTTTTGGGACTAGCGGTGAGACCCAGTACTTC. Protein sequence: CASSVFGTSGETQYF.

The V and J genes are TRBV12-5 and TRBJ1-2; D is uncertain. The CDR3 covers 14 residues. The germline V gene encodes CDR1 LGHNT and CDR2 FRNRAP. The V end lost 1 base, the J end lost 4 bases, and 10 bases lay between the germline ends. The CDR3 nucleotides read TGTGCTAGTGGTTTGGAAGGAGACCGCTATGGCTACACCTTC. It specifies CASGLEGDRYGYTF.

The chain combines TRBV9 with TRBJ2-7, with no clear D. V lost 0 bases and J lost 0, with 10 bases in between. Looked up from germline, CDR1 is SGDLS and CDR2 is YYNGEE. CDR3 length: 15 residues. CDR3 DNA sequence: TGTGCCAGCAGCGTAGGGGCATTTTCCTCCTACGAGCAGTACTTC. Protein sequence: CASSVGAFSSYEQYF.

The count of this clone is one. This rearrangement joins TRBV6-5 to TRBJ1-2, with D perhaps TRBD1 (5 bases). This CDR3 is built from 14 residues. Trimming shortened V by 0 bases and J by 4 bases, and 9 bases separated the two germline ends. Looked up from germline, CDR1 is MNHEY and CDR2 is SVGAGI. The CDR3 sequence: CASSYSKGLYGYTF. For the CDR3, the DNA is TGTGCCAGCAGTTACTCGAAGGGACTCTATGGCTACACCTTC.

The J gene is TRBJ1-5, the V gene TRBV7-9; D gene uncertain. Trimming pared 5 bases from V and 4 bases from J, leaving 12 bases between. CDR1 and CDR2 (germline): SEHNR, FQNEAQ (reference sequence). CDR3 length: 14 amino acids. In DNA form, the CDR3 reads TGTGCCAGCAGCCAAAAGGGTCGTAATCAGCCCCAGCATTTT. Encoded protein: CASSQKGRNQPQHF.

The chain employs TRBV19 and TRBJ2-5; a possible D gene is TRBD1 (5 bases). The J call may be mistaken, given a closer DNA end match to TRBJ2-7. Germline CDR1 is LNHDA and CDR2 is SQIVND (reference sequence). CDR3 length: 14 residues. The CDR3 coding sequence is TGTGCCAGTAGTAATCAGGGTAACTCCTACGAGCAGTACTTC. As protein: CASSNQGNSYEQYF.

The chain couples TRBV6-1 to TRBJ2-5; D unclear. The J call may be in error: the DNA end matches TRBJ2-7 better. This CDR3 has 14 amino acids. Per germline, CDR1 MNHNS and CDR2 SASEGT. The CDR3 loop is CASTFSANLYEQYF. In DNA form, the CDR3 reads TGTGCCAGCACTTTTTCGGCAAACCTCTACGAGCAGTACTTC.

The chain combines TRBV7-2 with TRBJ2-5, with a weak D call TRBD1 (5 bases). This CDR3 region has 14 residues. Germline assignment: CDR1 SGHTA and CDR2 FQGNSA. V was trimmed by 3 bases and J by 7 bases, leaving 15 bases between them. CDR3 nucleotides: TGTGCCAGCAGCTTCAGGGTGGTATTAGGGACCCAGTACTTC. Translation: CASSFRVVLGTQYF.

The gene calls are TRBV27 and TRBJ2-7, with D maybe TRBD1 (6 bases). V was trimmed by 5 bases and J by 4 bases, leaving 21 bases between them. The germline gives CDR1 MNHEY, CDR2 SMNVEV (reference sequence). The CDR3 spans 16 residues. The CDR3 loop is CASSPLLGTYFYEQYF. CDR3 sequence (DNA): TGTGCCAGCAGTCCACTCTTAGGGACATATTTTTACGAGCAGTACTTC.

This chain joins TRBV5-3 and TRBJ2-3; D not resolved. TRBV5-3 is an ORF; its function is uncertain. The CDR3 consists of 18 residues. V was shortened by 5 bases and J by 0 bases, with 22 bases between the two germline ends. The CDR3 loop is CARRLPPLKTISTDTQYF. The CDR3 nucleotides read TGTGCCAGAAGGCTTCCTCCCCTAAAGACCATAAGCACAGATACGCAGTATTTT.

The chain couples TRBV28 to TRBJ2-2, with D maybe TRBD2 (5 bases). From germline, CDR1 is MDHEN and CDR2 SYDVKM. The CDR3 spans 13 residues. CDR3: CASESGNTGELFF. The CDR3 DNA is TGTGCTAGCGAGTCGGGGAACACCGGGGAGCTGTTTTTT.

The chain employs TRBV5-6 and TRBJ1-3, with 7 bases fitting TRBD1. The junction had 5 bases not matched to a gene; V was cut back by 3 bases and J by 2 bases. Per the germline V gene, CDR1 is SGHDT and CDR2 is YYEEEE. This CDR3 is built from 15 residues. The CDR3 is CASSWGQNPGNTIYF. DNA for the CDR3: TGTGCCAGCAGCTGGGGACAGAATCCTGGAAACACCATATATTTT.

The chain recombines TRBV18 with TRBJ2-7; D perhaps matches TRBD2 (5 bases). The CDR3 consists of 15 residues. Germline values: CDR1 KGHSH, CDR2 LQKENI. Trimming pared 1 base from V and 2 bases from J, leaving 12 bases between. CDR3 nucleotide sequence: TGTGCCAGCTCACCACTAGAGGGTGGGCCCTACGAGCAGTACTTC. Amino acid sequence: CASSPLEGGPYEQYF.